Sequencing of this TCR beta chain was carried out in a study of blood T cell repertoires in COVID-19. The assay was immunoSEQ multiplex PCR, and TCRdb's table has in-frame clones only and misses some. The sample carries some 150,000 clones, around nine tenths recorded once. The germline V gene encodes CDR1 SGHNT and CDR2 YENEEA. Trimming left V 2 bases short and J 0 bases short, with 9 bases between. The CDR3 covers 15 residues. The origin of this receptor is a human donor in a cohort sampled during active COVID-19. Source material: peripheral blood. The chain joins TRBV11-3 to TRBJ2-3; a weak D match, TRBD2 (7 bases). The CDR3 spells CASSLRGASTDTQYF. The CDR3 coding sequence is TGTGCCAGCAGCTTACGGGGGGCTAGCACAGATACGCAGTATTTT.